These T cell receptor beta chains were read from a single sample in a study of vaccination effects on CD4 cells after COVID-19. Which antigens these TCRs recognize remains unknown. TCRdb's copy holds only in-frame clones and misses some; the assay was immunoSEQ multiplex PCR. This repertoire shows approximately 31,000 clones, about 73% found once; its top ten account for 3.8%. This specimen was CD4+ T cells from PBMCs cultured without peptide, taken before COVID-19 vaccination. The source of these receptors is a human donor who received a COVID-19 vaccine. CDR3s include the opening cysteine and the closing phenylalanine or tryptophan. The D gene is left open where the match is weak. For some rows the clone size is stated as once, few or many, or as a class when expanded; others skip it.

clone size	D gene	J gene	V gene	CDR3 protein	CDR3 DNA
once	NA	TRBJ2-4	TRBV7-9	CASSLSGAGNIQYF	TGTGCCAGCAGCTTATCAGGGGCTGGAAACATTCAGTACTTC
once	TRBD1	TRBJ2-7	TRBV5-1	CASSLGGTGGYEQYF	TGCGCCAGCAGCTTGGGTGGGACAGGGGGCTACGAGCAGTACTTC
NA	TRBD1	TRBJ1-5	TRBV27	CASSLQAGGHRPQHF	TGTGCCAGCAGTTTACAGGCAGGGGGCCATCGGCCCCAGCATTTT
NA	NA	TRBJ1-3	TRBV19	CASTQGYSGNTIYF	TGTGCCAGTACCCAGGGATACTCTGGAAACACCATATATTTT
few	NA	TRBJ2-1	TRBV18	CASSPPMADEQFF	TGTGCCAGCTCACCACCGATGGCGGATGAGCAGTTCTTC
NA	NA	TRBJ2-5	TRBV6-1	CASSENSHSKRRETQYF	TGTGCCAGCAGTGAGAATTCCCACTCCAAACGGAGGGAGACCCAGTACTTC
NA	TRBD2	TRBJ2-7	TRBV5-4	CASSFRLAGVYEQYF	TGTGCCAGCAGCTTTAGGCTAGCGGGAGTCTACGAGCAGTACTTC
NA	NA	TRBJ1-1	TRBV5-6	CASSLVSSGLNTEAFF	TGTGCCAGCAGCTTGGTCAGTTCAGGGCTGAACACTGAAGCTTTCTTT
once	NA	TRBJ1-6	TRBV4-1	CASSQVSGYNSPLHF	TGCGCCAGCAGCCAAGTTTCCGGCTATAATTCACCCCTCCACTTT
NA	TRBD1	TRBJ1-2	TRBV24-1	CATDRGDYGYTF	TGTGCCACAGACAGGGGAGACTATGGCTACACCTTC
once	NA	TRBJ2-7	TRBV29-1	CSVVRGRGNYEQYF	TGCAGCGTGGTCAGGGGTAGGGGGAACTACGAGCAGTACTTC
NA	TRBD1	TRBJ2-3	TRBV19	CASSVRQGPTDTQYF	TGTGCCAGTAGTGTTCGACAGGGCCCCACAGATACGCAGTATTTT
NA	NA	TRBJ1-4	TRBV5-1	CASSEVTGSEEKLFF	TGCGCCAGCAGCGAGGTTACGGGGAGCGAGGAAAAACTGTTTTTT
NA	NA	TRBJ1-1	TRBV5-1	CASSPQYGGTEAFF	TGCGCCAGCAGCCCACAGTATGGGGGCACTGAAGCTTTCTTT
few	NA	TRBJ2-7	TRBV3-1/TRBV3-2	CASSQGGGMQYF	TGTGCCAGCAGCCAAGGGGGCGGGATGCAGTACTTC
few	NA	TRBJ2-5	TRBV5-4	CASSLVGGRRETQYF	TGTGCCAGCAGCTTGGTAGGGGGACGGAGAGAGACCCAGTACTTC
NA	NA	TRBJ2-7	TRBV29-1	CSVVLFGGETYEQYF	TGCAGCGTTGTGTTGTTTGGCGGGGAAACCTACGAGCAGTACTTC
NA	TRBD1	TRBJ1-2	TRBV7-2	CASSPTTGGKSYTF	TGTGCCAGCAGCCCGACGACAGGGGGAAAGAGCTACACCTTC
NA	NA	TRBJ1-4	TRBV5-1	CASSLAVVGGEKLFF	TGCGCCAGCAGCTTGGCAGTCGTCGGGGGTGAAAAACTGTTTTTT
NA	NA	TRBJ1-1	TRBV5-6	CASSLEEGWNTEAFF	TGTGCCAGCAGCTTGGAGGAGGGGTGGAACACTGAAGCTTTCTTT
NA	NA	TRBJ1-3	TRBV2	CASSGSRNGNTIYF	TGTGCCAGCAGTGGGAGTAGGAATGGAAACACCATATATTTT
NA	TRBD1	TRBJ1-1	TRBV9	CASSAVGQGRQGMNTEAFF	TGTGCCAGCAGCGCCGTAGGCCAGGGACGACAGGGCATGAACACTGAAGCTTTCTTT
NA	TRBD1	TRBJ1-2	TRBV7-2	CASSPRQGRESYGYTF	TGTGCCAGCAGCCCTAGACAGGGCCGGGAAAGTTATGGCTACACCTTC
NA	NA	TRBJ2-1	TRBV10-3	CAISETGLNEQFF	TGTGCCATCAGTGAAACCGGGCTCAATGAGCAGTTCTTC
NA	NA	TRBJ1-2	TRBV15	CATSRDPLTGEEKGYTF	TGTGCCACCAGCAGAGATCCTCTAACTGGGGAAGAGAAGGGCTACACCTTC
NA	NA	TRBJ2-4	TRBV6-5	CASSQTGELNIQYF	TGTGCCAGCAGTCAAACGGGGGAGTTGAACATTCAGTACTTC
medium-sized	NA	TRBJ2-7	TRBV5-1	CASSLPNHRVRYEQYF	TGCGCCAGCAGTCTCCCTAACCACAGGGTTAGGTACGAGCAGTACTTC
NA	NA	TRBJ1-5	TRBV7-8	CASSQRVGNSNQPQHF	TGTGCCAGCAGCCAACGCGTAGGGAACAGCAATCAGCCCCAGCATTTT
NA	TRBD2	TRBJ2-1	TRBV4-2	CASSQGAGVIDNEQFF	TGTGCCAGCAGCCAAGGAGCGGGAGTAATAGACAATGAGCAGTTCTTC
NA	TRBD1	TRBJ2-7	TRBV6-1	CASSEATGFTYEQYF	TGTGCCAGCAGTGAAGCGACAGGGTTCACCTACGAGCAGTACTTC
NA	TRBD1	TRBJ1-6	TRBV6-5	CASRQGQGDSPLHF	TGTGCCAGCAGGCAGGGACAGGGGGATTCACCCCTCCACTTT
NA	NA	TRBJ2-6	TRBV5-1	CASSLEGSSGANVLTF	TGCGCCAGCAGCTTGGAGGGGTCCTCTGGGGCCAACGTCCTGACTTTC
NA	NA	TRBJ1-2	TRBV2	CASRGRTPSFYNYGYTF	TGTGCCAGCAGGGGCAGGACACCAAGTTTTTATAACTATGGCTACACCTTC
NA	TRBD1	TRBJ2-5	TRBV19	CASSITGGQETQYF	TGTGCCAGTAGTATCACAGGGGGCCAAGAGACCCAGTACTTC
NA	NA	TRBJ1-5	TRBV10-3	CAISESEVNQPQHF	TGTGCCATCAGTGAGTCGGAAGTCAATCAGCCCCAGCATTTT
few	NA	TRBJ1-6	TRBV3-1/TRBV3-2	CASTREGKNSPLHF	TGTGCCAGCACCCGAGAGGGGAAGAATTCACCCCTCCACTTT
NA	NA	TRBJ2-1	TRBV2	CASSVEGATSYNEQFF	TGTGCCAGCAGTGTTGAGGGAGCAACCTCCTACAATGAGCAGTTCTTC
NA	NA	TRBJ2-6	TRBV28	CASSPPRVSSSGANVLTF	TGTGCCAGCAGTCCCCCAAGGGTTTCTAGCTCTGGGGCCAACGTCCTGACTTTC
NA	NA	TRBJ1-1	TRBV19	CASSIGVRGRGSAEAFF	TGTGCCAGTAGTATAGGAGTTCGAGGCAGGGGCTCCGCTGAAGCTTTCTTT
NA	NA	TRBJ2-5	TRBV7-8	CASSLIWGTRETQYF	TGTGCCAGCAGCTTAATCTGGGGAACCCGAGAGACCCAGTACTTC
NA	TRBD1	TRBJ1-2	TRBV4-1	CASSQERGQGAGGYTF	TGCGCCAGCAGCCAAGAGAGGGGACAGGGGGCGGGTGGCTACACCTTC
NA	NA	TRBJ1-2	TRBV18	CASSLDSIYGYTF	TGTGCCAGCTCGCTGGACTCCATCTATGGCTACACCTTC
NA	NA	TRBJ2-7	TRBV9	CASSVGTNSYEQYF	TGTGCCAGCAGCGTAGGTACTAACTCCTACGAGCAGTACTTC
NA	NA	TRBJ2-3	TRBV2	CASRKIGGTDTQYF	TGTGCCAGCAGAAAGATTGGGGGCACAGATACGCAGTATTTT
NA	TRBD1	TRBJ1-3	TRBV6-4	CASIGQEGSGNTIYF	TGTGCCAGCATAGGACAGGAGGGTTCCGGAAACACCATATATTTT
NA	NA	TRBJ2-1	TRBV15	CATSRDRQGGRVRQFF	TGTGCCACCAGCAGAGATCGGCAGGGAGGCCGGGTAAGGCAGTTCTTC
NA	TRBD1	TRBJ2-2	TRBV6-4	CASSDSRQGETGELFF	TGTGCCAGCAGTGACTCAAGACAGGGAGAAACCGGGGAGCTGTTTTTT
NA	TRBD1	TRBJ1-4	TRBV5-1	CASTGTGDLNEKLFF	TGCGCCAGCACCGGGACAGGGGACCTTAATGAAAAACTGTTTTTT
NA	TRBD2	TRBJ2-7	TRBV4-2	CASSQATSGRDTAQYF	TGTGCCAGCAGCCAAGCCACTAGCGGGAGAGACACCGCGCAGTACTTC
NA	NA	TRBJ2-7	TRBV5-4	CASSLGRQETYEQYF	TGTGCCAGCTCCCTGGGAAGGCAGGAGACCTACGAGCAGTACTTC
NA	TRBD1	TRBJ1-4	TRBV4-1	CASSVRQGTNEKLFF	TGCGCCAGCAGCGTTCGACAGGGAACTAATGAAAAACTGTTTTTT
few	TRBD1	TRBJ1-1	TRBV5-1	CASSSTGVTEAFF	TGCGCCAGCAGCTCTACAGGGGTTACTGAAGCTTTCTTT
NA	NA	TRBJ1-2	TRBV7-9	CASSLRSGSVGYGYTF	TGTGCCAGCAGCTTACGATCGGGGTCGGTGGGATATGGCTACACCTTC
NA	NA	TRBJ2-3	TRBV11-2	CASTSRRGDTQYF	TGTGCCAGCACCTCCAGGAGAGGGGATACGCAGTATTTT
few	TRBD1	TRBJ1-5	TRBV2	CASGGQGLGQPQHF	TGTGCCAGCGGGGGACAGGGGTTGGGTCAGCCCCAGCATTTT